Below are 19 T cell receptor beta chains sequenced from a single sample in a study of radiotherapy plus CTLA-4 blockade in lung cancer. Clones were read by immunoSEQ multiplex PCR, and TCRdb kept only the in-frame ones, dropping some. The profile shows about 38,000 clones, about 68% of them singletons. Sequenced here: peripheral blood, sampled from a patient treated with radiotherapy plus ipilimumab. Source of these receptors: a human donor with non-small cell lung cancer who had stable disease on radiotherapy plus ipilimumab.

The V gene is TRBV28, the J gene TRBJ1-2, with D hard to call. Germline V gives CDR1 MDHEN, CDR2 SYDVKM. V was pared by 1 base and J by 3 bases, with 9 bases between. The CDR3 contains 14 residues. CDR3 coding DNA: TGTGCCAGCAGTTTATTGCAAACCGACTATGGCTACACCTTC. Translating gives CASSLLQTDYGYTF.

This clone appeared once. The rearrangement links TRBV7-9 to TRBJ2-3; D uncertain. Germline CDR1 is SEHNR and CDR2 is FQNEAQ (reference sequence). The length of the CDR3 is 13 residues. Between the trimmed V and J ends, which lost 5 bases and 4 bases, there was a span of 10 bases. In DNA form, the CDR3 reads TGTGCCAGCAGCCCAGCGTCGGCAGATACGCAGTATTTT. Translation gives CASSPASADTQYF.

V is TRBV7-2 and J is TRBJ1-5, with D uncertain. V was cut by 1 base and J by 4 bases, with 11 bases left in between. The germline V gene has CDR1 SGHTA and CDR2 FQGNSA. This CDR3 is 15 amino acids long. CDR3 sequence (DNA): TGTGCCAGCAGCTTAGGGGAGCACGGTAATCAGCCCCAGCATTTT. Translated, it gives CASSLGEHGNQPQHF.

The V gene is TRBV7-9, the J gene TRBJ1-1; no reliable D call. The CDR3 is 14 amino acids. Germline V gene sequence: CDR1 SEHNR, CDR2 FQNEAQ (reference sequence). V gave up 1 base and J gave up 6 bases, with 12 bases separating them. The CDR3, as DNA: TGTGCCAGCAGCTTAGAAGCAGCAAGGTCTGAAGCTTTCTTT. Its protein product is CASSLEAARSEAFF.

The V call is TRBV18, the J call TRBJ1-2; D is ambiguous. Germline CDR1 is KGHSH and CDR2 is LQKENI. This CDR3 has 14 amino acids. V lost 1 base to trimming and J lost 7 bases, with 13 bases between them. The CDR3 bases are TGTGCCAGCTCACCACAAGGGTCCGGGTTTGGCTACACCTTC. Translated, it gives CASSPQGSGFGYTF.

The chain uses TRBV9 and TRBJ1-3, with D uncertain. Trimming removed 0 bases at V and 0 bases at J, with 13 bases between. This CDR3 comprises 17 residues. The germline V gene encodes CDR1 SGDLS and CDR2 YYNGEE. Here the CDR3 DNA reads TGTGCCAGCAGCGTAGACGGCCAGCTAGTCTCTGGAAACACCATATATTTT. It specifies CASSVDGQLVSGNTIYF.

V usage is TRBV4-1 and J usage is TRBJ2-7; possible D gene TRBD2, 5 bases. V was trimmed by 1 base and J by 0 bases, leaving 10 bases between them. CDR3 length: 15 amino acids. Germline V lookup: CDR1 MGHRA, CDR2 YSYEKL. The CDR3 DNA sequence: TGCGCCAGCAGCCAAGCGTCTAGCCCCTCCTACGAGCAGTACTTC. It yields the protein CASSQASSPSYEQYF.

This clone was seen a handful of times. This chain uses TRBV6-1 with TRBJ2-7; D possibly uses TRBD1 or TRBD2 (5 bases each). CDR1 and CDR2 from the germline V gene are MNHNS and SASEGT. The CDR3 is 13 amino acids. Trimming left V 7 bases short and J 3 bases short, with 13 bases between. Here the CDR3 DNA reads TGTGCCAGCATGTTTCCAGGGAGCTACGAGCAGTACTTC. Translating gives CASMFPGSYEQYF.

The genes are TRBV2 and TRBJ2-1; D unclear. Germline assignment: CDR1 SNHLY and CDR2 FYNNEI. This CDR3 has 14 residues. Trimming removed 2 bases from V and 8 bases from J, with 13 bases in between. CDR3 nucleotides: TGTGCCAGCAGTGAAATCTTAGGGCGCGATGAGCAGTTCTTC. This codes for CASSEILGRDEQFF.

V gene TRBV10-3 combines with J gene TRBJ1-2; TRBD1 matches 8 bases. CDR3 size: 15 residues. From germline, CDR1 is ENHRY and CDR2 SYGVKD. With 6 bases clipped from V and 5 bases from J, the junction kept 11 bases outside the gene matches. CDR3 sequence reads: CAIRSDREKLYGYTF. In nucleotides, the CDR3 is TGTGCCATCAGATCGGACAGGGAAAAACTTTATGGCTACACCTTC.

The chain uses TRBV7-2 and TRBJ2-7, with D tentatively TRBD1 (5 bases). V lost 1 base and J 5 bases, leaving 12 bases between the germline ends. The CDR3 is 14 amino acids. Germline assignment: CDR1 SGHTA and CDR2 FQGNSA. Here the CDR3 DNA reads TGTGCCAGCAGCTTAGAACCAGGGCTCCACGAGCAGTACTTC. It encodes CASSLEPGLHEQYF.

V usage is TRBV2 and J usage is TRBJ1-3; D gene unclear. From germline, CDR1 is SNHLY and CDR2 FYNNEI. The V end was cut by 7 bases, the J end by 0 bases, with 7 bases between. The CDR3 is 13 residues long. CDR3: CASTGSSGNTIYF. In DNA form, the CDR3 reads TGTGCCAGCACCGGCAGCTCTGGAAACACCATATATTTT.

The CDR3 DNA reads TGTGCCAGCAGCCCGGGGGGACAGCCCAATTCCTACGAGCAGTACTTC. Translating it yields CASSPGGQPNSYEQYF. The gene calls are TRBV7-8 and TRBJ2-7, with D perhaps matching TRBD1 or TRBD2 (7 bases each). This CDR3 contains 16 residues. Germline CDR1 reads SGHVS; CDR2 reads FQNEAQ. V was clipped by 5 bases and J by 1 base, with 18 bases between them.

This clone has only a few counts. The genes are TRBV4-3 and TRBJ1-1, with D uncertain. Trimming shortened V by 0 bases and J by 3 bases, and 5 bases separated the two germline ends. The CDR3 extends over 13 amino acids. Per the germline V gene, CDR1 is LGHNA and CDR2 is YSLEER. The CDR3 sequence is CASSQEVYTEAFF. The CDR3 region has the DNA TGCGCCAGCAGCCAAGAAGTATACACTGAAGCTTTCTTT.

V and J are TRBV5-1 and TRBJ1-1; the match to TRBD1 covers 8 bases. The trim removed 3 bases at V and 1 base at J, leaving 5 bases unmatched. Germline-derived CDR1 and CDR2 are SGHRS and YFSETQ. CDR3 length: 15 amino acids. CDR3 residues: CASSSTGARNTEAFF. The CDR3 bases are TGCGCCAGCAGCTCGACAGGGGCCAGGAACACTGAAGCTTTCTTT.

The chain links TRBV29-1 to TRBJ1-3, with no clear D. From germline, CDR1 is SQVTM and CDR2 ANQGSEA. The CDR3 contains 12 residues. V lost 0 bases to trimming and J lost 4 bases, with 4 bases between them. DNA for the CDR3: TGCAGCGTTGAAGAGTCCGGAAACACCATATATTTT. Translation gives CSVEESGNTIYF.

The chain links TRBV25-1 to TRBJ1-2; no clear D gene. Germline V CDR1 and CDR2: MGHDK, SYGVNS. The CDR3 contains 14 residues. V was pared by 5 bases and J by 5 bases, with 15 bases between. The CDR3, as DNA: TGTGCCAGCAGTCCCTCGCATGTAGATTATGGCTACACCTTC. It encodes CASSPSHVDYGYTF.

This clone has just one count. V and J are TRBV28 and TRBJ1-2; TRBD1 aligns across 10 bases. The V gene end was trimmed by 10 bases and the J gene end by 4 bases; junction bases not matched to a gene: 9. The CDR3 is 14 residues long. Germline V gives CDR1 MDHEN, CDR2 SYDVKM. The CDR3 region has the DNA TGTGCCACCAGGGGACAGGGGAGGGCCTATGGCTACACCTTC. It codes for CATRGQGRAYGYTF.

This clone came up a few times. The V and J genes are TRBV19 and TRBJ2-1, with 9 bases aligning to TRBD1. CDR3 length: 15 amino acids. V lost 7 bases, J lost 5 bases, and 9 bases stayed unmatched. Germline V gene data show CDR1 as LNHDA and CDR2 as SQIVND (reference sequence). The CDR3 DNA sequence: TGTGCCAGTACCGTCGACAGGGGGTTGAACAATGAGCAGTTCTTC. This codes for CASTVDRGLNNEQFF.